This TCR beta chain was recovered during a study of CD8+CD57+ T cells in acquired aplastic anemia. Across the study: Average DNA yield from sorted CD4+ and CD8+ cells was about 3.2 ug. Study-wide results and caveats: Shared by patients and controls, around 27 CD8+ CDR3s were abundant in patients.

Points on this clonotype: Its antigen is unidentified.

Germline loops: CDR1 DFQATT, CDR2 SNEGSKA (reference sequence). CDR3 length: 9 amino acids. V lost 6 bases and J lost 7, with 6 bases in between. Profiling that covered TCR beta VDJ and CDR3 relied on genomic DNA as its template. TCRdb called the reads again in MiXCR, with one record for every CDR3 protein. The data hold 400,000 to 500,000 distinct CDR3 sequences, with around 68% observed a single time. Input material: sorted CD4+, CD8+, or CD8+CD57+ T cells (not recorded which) from PBMCs. This sequence originates from a human donor in good health, serving as a control. The chain couples TRBV20-1 to TRBJ2-5; D gene unclear. The CDR3 DNA follows: TGCAGTGCGATCGGGACCCAGTACTTC. This gives the protein CSAIGTQYF.